The rows below give T cell receptor beta chains drawn from one sample of a study of T cell repertoires in cytomegalovirus infection. TCRdb re-called the reads with MiXCR, one entry per CDR3 protein. The repertoire holds around 740,000 distinct CDR3 sequences, less than 40% seen once, with roughly 2.8% in the top ten. Sequencing was done on a sample of PBMCs. The receptor set was obtained from a human donor in good health (CMV status not recorded). Some clones in this sample may be carry-over from other donors' samples. Each CDR3 is given with its conserved first and last residue. The order of the fields is J gene, V gene, CDR3 protein.

TRBJ2-6 TRBV19 CASRDRGVAGANVLTF
TRBJ2-3 TRBV7-6 CASSFPGLFTDTQYF
TRBJ2-5 TRBV27 CASSLLGSYETQYF
TRBJ2-7 TRBV6-2/TRBV6-3 CASRGGRLANYEQYF
TRBJ1-6 TRBV28 CASSFGLTGFNSPLHF
TRBJ2-2 TRBV12-3/TRBV12-4 CASSLAPVGATGELFF
TRBJ1-5 TRBV20-1 CSASPQGSGNQPQHF
TRBJ1-5 TRBV4-1 CASSQGQGALRSNQPQHF
TRBJ2-1 TRBV20-1 CSGDYNEQFF
TRBJ2-2 TRBV20-1 CSARWLSDTGELFF
TRBJ2-7 TRBV10-3 CAISEKGGVPYEQYF
TRBJ1-1 TRBV6-8 CASREMGQLNTEAVF
TRBJ2-4 TRBV7-8 CASSSRKTDRLQGTKNIQYF
TRBJ2-4 TRBV6-2/TRBV6-3 CASSGLAAKNIQYF
TRBJ2-3 TRBV7-4 CASSSTKGGASTDTQYF
TRBJ2-7 TRBV20-1 CSGRPPVVHEQYF
TRBJ1-1 TRBV2 CASSEVQQPYTEAFF
TRBJ1-2 TRBV20-1 CSARDTVGVQGNYGYTF
TRBJ2-7 TRBV20-1 CSARTSGRAGEQYF
TRBJ2-7 TRBV19 CASSFTSGRSNEQYF
TRBJ2-2 TRBV12-3/TRBV12-4 CASLHRGGQWVTGELFF
TRBJ2-5 TRBV27 CASSDLPRETQYF
TRBJ1-3 TRBV14 CASSQDPGPGNTIYF
TRBJ2-1 TRBV5-1 CASSLASQGIRNEQFF
TRBJ1-6 TRBV6-2/TRBV6-3 CASSYSDPPESPLHF
TRBJ2-3 TRBV7-4 CASQGGAHTDTQYF
TRBJ2-7 TRBV7-2 CASSLAPSDPYEQYF
TRBJ1-1 TRBV6-1 CASRGGKYTEAFF
TRBJ1-4 TRBV7-8 CASSLDRVGFTTNEKLFF
TRBJ2-6 TRBV12-3/TRBV12-4 CASSLRRLWRESSGANVLTF
TRBJ2-2 TRBV19 CASSPTGATGELFF
TRBJ2-1 TRBV20-1 CSAEAGTSLNEQFF
TRBJ1-2 TRBV6-5 CASSRNSGTGEGYTF
TRBJ2-2 TRBV7-2 CASSLDVQGEEAFGELFF
TRBJ1-4 TRBV24-1 CATSDSDGTTNEKLFF
TRBJ2-7 TRBV7-8 CASSSGLAAQYF
TRBJ1-5 TRBV5-6 CASSLRTVYSNQPQHF
TRBJ2-2 TRBV18 CASRDPPLAGGNTGELFF
TRBJ2-3 TRBV2 CASSEIPRGTQYF
TRBJ2-1 TRBV11-2 CASTVTGNEQFF